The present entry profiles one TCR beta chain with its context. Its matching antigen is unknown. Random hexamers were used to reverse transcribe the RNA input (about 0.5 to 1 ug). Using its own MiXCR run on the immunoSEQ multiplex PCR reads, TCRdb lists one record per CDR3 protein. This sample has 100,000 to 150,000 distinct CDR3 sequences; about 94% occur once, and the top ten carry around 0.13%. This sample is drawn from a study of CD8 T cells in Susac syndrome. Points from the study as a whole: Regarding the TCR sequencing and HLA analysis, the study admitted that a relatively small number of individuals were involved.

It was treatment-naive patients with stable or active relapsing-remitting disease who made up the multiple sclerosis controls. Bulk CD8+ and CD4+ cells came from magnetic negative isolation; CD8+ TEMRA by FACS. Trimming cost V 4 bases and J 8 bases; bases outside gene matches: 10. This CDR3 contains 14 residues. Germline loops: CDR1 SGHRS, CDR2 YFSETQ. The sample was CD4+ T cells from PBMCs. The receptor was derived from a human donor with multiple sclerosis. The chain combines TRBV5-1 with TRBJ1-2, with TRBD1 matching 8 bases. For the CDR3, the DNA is TGCGCCAGCAGCCAAGGGACAGGCCCTTTCGGCTACACCTTC. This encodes CASSQGTGPFGYTF.